This T cell receptor beta chain derives from a study of T cells in localized non-small cell lung cancer. Germline CDR1 reads SNHLY; CDR2 reads FYNNEI. CDR3 length: 15 amino acids. Trimming stripped 5 bases from V and 3 bases from J, with 16 bases between. The table lists this clone with a few counts. Generated by immunoSEQ multiplex PCR, the TCRdb table keeps only in-frame clones and is missing some. This table holds under 95,000 clones, over 75% found once. This clonotype was obtained from a female donor aged 60 or older with stage I lung adenocarcinoma. This sample comprised peripheral blood, obtained before any cancer treatment. The V call is TRBV2, the J call TRBJ1-2; D not resolved. The CDR3 DNA reads as TGTGCCAGCAGTTACTCGCCTTATCGACACTATGGCTACACCTTC. Its translation is CASSYSPYRHYGYTF.